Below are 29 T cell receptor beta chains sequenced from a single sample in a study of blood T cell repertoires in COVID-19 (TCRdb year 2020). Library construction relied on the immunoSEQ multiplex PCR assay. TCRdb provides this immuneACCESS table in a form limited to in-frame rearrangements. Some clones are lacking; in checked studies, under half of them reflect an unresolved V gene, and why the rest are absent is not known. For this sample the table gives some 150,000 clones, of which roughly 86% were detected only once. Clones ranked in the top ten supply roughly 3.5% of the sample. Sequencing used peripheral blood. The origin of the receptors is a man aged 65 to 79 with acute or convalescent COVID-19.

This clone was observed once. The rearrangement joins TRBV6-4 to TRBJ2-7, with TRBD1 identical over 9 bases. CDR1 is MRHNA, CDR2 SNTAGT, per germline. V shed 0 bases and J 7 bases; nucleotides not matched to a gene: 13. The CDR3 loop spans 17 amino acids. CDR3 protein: CASSDSGDRDLLGEQYF. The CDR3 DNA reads TGTGCCAGCAGTGACTCAGGGGACAGGGACCTCCTGGGGGAGCAGTACTTC.

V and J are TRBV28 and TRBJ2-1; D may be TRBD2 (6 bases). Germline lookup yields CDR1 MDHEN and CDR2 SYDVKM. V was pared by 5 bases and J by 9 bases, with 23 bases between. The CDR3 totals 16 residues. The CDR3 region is CASSHPLTRSVREQFF. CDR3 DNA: TGTGCCAGCAGTCACCCCCTGACTAGGTCAGTCCGTGAGCAGTTCTTC.

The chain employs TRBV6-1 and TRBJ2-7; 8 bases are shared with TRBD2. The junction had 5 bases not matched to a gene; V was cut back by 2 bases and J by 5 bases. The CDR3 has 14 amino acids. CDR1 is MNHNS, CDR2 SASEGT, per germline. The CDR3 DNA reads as TGTGCCAGCAGTGAACCGGGGGGGCTTCACGAGCAGTACTTC. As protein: CASSEPGGLHEQYF.

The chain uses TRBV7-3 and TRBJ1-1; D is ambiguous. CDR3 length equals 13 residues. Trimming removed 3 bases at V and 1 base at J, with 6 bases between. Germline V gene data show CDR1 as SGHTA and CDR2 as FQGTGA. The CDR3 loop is CASSFGPNTEAFF. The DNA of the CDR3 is TGTGCCAGCAGCTTCGGTCCGAACACTGAAGCTTTCTTT.

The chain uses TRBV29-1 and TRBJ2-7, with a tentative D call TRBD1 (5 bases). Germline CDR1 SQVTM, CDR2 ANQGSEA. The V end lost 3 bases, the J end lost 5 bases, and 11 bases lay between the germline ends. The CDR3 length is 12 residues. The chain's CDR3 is CSVDKGRDEQYF. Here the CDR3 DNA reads TGCAGCGTTGATAAGGGGCGTGACGAGCAGTACTTC.

This CDR3 reads CGGTGNGYTF. The CDR3 bases are TGCGGGGGGACAGGGAATGGCTACACCTTC. This sequence joins TRBV20-1 and TRBJ1-2, with 9 nucleotides matching TRBD1. Looked up from germline, CDR1 is DFQATT and CDR2 is SNEGSKA (reference sequence). The length of the CDR3 is 10 residues.

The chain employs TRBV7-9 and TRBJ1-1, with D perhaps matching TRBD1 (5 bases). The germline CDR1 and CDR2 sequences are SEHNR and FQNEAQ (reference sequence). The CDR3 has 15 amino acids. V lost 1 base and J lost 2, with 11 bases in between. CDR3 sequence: CASSLVAGLNTEAFF. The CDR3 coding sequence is TGTGCCAGCAGCTTAGTGGCGGGGCTAAACACTGAAGCTTTCTTT. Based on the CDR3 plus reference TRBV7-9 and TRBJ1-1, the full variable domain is DTGVSQNPRHKITKRGQNVTFRCDPISEHNRLYWYRQTLGQGPEFLTYFQNEAQLEKSRLLSDRFSAERPKGSFSTLEIQRTEQGDSAMYLCASSLVAGLNTEAFFGQGTRLTVV.

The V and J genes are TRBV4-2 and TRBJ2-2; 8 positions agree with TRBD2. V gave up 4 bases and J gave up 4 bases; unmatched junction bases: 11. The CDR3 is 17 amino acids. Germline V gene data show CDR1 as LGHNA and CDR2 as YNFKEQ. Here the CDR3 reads CASSPGGLQGSTGELFF. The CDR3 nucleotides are TGTGCCAGCAGCCCGGGAGGGCTGCAGGGATCCACCGGGGAGCTGTTTTTT.

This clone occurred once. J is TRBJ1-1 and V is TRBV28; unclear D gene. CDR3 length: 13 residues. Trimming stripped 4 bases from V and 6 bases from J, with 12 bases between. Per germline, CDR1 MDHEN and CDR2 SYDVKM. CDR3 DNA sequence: TGTGCCAGCAGTTCGAACATCTTCGCTGAAGCTTTCTTT. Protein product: CASSSNIFAEAFF.

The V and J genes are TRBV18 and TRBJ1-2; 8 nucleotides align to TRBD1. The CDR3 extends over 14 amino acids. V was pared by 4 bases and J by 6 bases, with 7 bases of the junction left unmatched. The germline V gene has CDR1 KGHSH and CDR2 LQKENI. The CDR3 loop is CASSRPGQVHGYTF. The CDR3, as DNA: TGTGCCAGCTCACGGCCGGGACAGGTCCATGGCTACACCTTC. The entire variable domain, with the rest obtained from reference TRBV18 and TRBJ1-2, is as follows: NAGVMQNPRHLVRRRGQEARLRCSPMKGHSHVYWYRQLPEEGLKFMVYLQKENIIDESGMPKERFSAEFPKEGPSILRIQQVVRGDSAAYFCASSRPGQVHGYTFGSGTRLTVV.

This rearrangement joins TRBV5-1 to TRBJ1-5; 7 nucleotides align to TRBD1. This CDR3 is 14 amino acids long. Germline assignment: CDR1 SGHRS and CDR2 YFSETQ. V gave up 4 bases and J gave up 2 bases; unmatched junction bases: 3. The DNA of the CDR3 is TGCGCCAGCAGCCTCACAGGGGGCAATCAGCCCCAGCATTTT. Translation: CASSLTGGNQPQHF. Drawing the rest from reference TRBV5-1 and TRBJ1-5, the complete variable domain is KAGVTQTPRYLIKTRGQQVTLSCSPISGHRSVSWYQQTPGQGLQFLFEYFSETQRNKGNFPGRFSGRQFSNSRSEMNVSTLELGDSALYLCASSLTGGNQPQHFGDGTRLSIL.

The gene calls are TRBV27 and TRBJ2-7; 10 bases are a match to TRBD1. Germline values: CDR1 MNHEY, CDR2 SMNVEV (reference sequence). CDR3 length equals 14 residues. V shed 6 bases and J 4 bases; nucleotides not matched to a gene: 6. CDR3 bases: TGTGCCAGCAGATCAGGGACAGGGGCTTACGAGCAGTACTTC. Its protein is CASRSGTGAYEQYF.

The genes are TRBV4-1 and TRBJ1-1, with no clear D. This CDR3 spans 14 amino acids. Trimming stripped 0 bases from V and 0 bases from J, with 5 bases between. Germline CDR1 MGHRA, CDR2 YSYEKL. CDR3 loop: CASSQDLMNTEAFF. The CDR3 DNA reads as TGCGCCAGCAGCCAAGACCTAATGAACACTGAAGCTTTCTTT.

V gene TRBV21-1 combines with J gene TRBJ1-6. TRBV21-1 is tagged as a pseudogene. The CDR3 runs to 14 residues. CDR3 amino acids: CASRLRGGDSPLHF. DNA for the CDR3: TGTGCCAGCAGACTGAGGGGGGGGGATTCACCCCTCCACTTT.

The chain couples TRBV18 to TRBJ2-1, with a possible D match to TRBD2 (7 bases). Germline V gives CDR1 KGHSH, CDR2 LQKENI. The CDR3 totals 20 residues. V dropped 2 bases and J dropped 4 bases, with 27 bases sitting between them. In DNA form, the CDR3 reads TGTGCCAGCTCACCAATATACGCTAGCGGCACGGGGGCCTTTTACAATGAGCAGTTCTTC. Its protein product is CASSPIYASGTGAFYNEQFF.

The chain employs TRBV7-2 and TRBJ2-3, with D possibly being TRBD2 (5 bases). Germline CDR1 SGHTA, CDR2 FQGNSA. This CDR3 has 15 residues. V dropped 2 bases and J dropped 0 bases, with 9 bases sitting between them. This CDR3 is CASSLQAGSTDTQYF. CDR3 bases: TGTGCCAGCAGCTTACAGGCGGGCAGCACAGATACGCAGTATTTT.

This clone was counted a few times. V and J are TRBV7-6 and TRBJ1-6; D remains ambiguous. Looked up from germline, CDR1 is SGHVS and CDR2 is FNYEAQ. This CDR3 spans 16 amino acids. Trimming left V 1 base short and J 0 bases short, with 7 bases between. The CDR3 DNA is TGTGCCAGCAGCTTAGTCGCGAGCTCCTATAATTCACCCCTCCACTTT. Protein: CASSLVASSYNSPLHF.

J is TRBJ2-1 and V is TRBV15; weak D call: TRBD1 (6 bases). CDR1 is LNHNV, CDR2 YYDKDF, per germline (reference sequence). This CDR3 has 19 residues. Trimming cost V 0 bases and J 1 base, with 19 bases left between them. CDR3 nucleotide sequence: TGTGCCACCAGCAGAGATTCGACAGGAAATACTAGATCCTACAATGAGCAGTTCTTC. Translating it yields CATSRDSTGNTRSYNEQFF.

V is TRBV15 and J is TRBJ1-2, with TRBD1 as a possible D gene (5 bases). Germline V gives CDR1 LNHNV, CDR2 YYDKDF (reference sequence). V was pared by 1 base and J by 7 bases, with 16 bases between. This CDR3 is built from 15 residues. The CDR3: CATSRGVGRDLGYTF. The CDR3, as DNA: TGTGCCACCAGCAGAGGCGTTGGCAGGGATCTTGGCTACACCTTC.

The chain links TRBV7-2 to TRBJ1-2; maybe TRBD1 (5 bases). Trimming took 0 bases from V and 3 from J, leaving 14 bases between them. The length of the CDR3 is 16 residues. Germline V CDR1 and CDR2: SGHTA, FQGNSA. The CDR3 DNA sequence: TGTGCCAGCAGCTTAGCGTTGCAGGGCCGGGACTATGGCTACACCTTC. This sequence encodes CASSLALQGRDYGYTF.

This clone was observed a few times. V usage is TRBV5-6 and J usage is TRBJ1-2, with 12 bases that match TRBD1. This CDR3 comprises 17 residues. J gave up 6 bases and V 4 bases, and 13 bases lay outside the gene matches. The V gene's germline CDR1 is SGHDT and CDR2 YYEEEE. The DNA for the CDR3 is TGTGCCAGCAGCCGGGGACAGGGGGCGCCTAGAGAAGATGGCTACACCTTC. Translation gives CASSRGQGAPREDGYTF.

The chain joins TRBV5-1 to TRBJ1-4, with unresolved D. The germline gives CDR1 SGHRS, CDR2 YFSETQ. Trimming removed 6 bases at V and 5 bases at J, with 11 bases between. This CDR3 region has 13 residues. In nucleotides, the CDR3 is TGCGCCAGCAACCCGGGAGAGAATGAAAAACTGTTTTTT. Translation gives CASNPGENEKLFF.

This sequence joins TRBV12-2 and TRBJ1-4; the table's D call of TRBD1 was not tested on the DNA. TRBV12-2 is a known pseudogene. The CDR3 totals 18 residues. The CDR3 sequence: CASRSEGQGICTNEKLFF. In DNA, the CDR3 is TGTGCAAGTCGCTCAGAAGGTCAGGGGATATGCACTAATGAAAAACTGTTTTTT.

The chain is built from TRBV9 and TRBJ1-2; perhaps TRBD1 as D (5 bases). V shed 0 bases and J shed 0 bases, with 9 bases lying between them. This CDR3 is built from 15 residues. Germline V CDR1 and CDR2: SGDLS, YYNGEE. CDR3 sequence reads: CASSVAMTANYGYTF. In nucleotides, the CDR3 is TGTGCCAGCAGCGTAGCCATGACAGCTAACTATGGCTACACCTTC.

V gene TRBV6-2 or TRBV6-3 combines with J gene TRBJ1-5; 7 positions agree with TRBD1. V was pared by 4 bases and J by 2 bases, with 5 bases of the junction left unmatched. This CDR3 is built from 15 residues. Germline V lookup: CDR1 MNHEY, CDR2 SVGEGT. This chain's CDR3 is CASSSPDRGNQPQHF. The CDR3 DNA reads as TGTGCCAGCAGTTCCCCCGACAGGGGCAATCAGCCCCAGCATTTT.

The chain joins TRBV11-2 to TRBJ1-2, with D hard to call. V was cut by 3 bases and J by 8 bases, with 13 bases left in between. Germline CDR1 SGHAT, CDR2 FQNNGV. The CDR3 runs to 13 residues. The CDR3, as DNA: TGTGCCAGCAGCTTGTTGGCGGCGGGGGGCTACACCTTC. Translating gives CASSLLAAGGYTF. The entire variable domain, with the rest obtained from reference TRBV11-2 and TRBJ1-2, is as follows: EAGVAQSPRYKIIEKRQSVAFWCNPISGHATLYWYQQILGQGPKLLIQFQNNGVVDDSQLPKDRFSAERLKGVDSTLKIQPAKLEDSAVYLCASSLLAAGGYTFGSGTRLTVV.

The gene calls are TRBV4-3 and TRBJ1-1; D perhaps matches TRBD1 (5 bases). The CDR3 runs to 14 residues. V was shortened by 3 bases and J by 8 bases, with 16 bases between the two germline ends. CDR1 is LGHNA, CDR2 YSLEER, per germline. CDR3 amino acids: CASSQGRFTGEAFF. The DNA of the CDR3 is TGCGCCAGCAGCCAGGGGCGGTTCACTGGAGAAGCTTTCTTT.

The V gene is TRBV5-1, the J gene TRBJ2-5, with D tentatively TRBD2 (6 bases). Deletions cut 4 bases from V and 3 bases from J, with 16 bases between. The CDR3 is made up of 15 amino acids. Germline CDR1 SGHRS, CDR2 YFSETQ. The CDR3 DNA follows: TGCGCCAGCAGCCAAGGGACCGGGAGAGAAGAGACCCAGTACTTC. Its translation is CASSQGTGREETQYF. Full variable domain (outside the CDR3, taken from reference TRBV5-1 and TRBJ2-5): KAGVTQTPRYLIKTRGQQVTLSCSPISGHRSVSWYQQTPGQGLQFLFEYFSETQRNKGNFPGRFSGRQFSNSRSEMNVSTLELGDSALYLCASSQGTGREETQYFGPGTRLLVL.

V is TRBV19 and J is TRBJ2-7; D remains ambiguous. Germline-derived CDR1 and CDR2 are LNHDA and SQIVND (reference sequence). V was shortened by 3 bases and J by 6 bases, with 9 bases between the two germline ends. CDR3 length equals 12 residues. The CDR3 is CASSIRGLEQYF. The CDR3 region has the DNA TGTGCCAGTAGTATCCGAGGTCTCGAGCAGTACTTC.